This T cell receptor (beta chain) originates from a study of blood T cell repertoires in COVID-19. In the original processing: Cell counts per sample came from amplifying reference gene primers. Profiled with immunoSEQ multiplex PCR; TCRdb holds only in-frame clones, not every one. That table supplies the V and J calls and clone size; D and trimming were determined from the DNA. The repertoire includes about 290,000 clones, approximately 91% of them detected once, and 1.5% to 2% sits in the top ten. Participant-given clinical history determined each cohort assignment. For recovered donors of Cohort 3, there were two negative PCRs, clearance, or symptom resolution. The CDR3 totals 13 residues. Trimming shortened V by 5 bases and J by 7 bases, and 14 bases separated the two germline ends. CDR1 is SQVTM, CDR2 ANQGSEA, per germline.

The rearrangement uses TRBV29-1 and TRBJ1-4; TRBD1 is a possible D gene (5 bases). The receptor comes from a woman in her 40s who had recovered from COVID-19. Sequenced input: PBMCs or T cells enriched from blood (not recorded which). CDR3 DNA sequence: TGCAGCGTTTCCGGGACGGGGGGTGAAAAACTGTTTTTT. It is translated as CSVSGTGGEKLFF.